The clone carrying this TCR beta chain was counted between two and nine times. This record comes from a study of cytomegalovirus exposure and HLA in healthy donors. Both 60 Vbeta primers and 13 Jbeta primers went into the PCR. Using immunoSEQ multiplex PCR, the repertoire was profiled, and TCRdb retains in-frame clones only, with some absent. The repertoire holds approximately 190,000 clones, roughly 80% seen once, with about 1.8% in the top ten. After removal of 7 bases from V and 4 bases from J, the junction contained 7 bases not matched to a gene. The germline gives CDR1 MNHNS, CDR2 SASEGT. The CDR3 loop spans 15 amino acids.

The sequenced material came from PBMCs. The clonotype originates from a woman under 30 in good health and CMV-seronegative. The chain employs TRBV6-1 and TRBJ2-1; 10 bases map to TRBD1. The CDR3 sequence: CASNRQGASYNEQFF. In nucleotides, the CDR3 is TGTGCCAGCAACCGACAGGGGGCGTCTTACAATGAGCAGTTCTTC.